This T cell receptor (beta chain) was captured in a study of blood T cells in healthy people across ages. The study, taken as a whole, reports: Researchers deemed the diversity estimates from one million T cells underestimates. Aged donors had fewer naive CD4+ cells and lower diversity than long-lived donors.

In regard to this clonotype: What it recognizes is unknown.

A second roughly 7 to 12 cycle PCR used barcoded and J-beta primers. TCRdb independently ran MiXCR on the 5' RACE reads; one entry per CDR3 protein. Of about 680,000 distinct CDR3 sequences in the sample, 49% were seen once. Donors ranged from about 6 to 90 years old and were healthy Caucasians in Russia. Germline-derived CDR1 and CDR2 are KGHSH and LQKENI. The CDR3 runs to 14 residues. Trimming left V 6 bases short and J 6 bases short, with 15 bases between. The chain couples TRBV18 to TRBJ2-4; tentatively, D is TRBD1 (6 bases). Sample: blood. This receptor was identified in a woman aged 60-75 years in good health. The CDR3 DNA sequence: TGTGCCAGCTCGTACACAGGGACGGGAAACATTCAGTACTTC. Its protein product is CASSYTGTGNIQYF.